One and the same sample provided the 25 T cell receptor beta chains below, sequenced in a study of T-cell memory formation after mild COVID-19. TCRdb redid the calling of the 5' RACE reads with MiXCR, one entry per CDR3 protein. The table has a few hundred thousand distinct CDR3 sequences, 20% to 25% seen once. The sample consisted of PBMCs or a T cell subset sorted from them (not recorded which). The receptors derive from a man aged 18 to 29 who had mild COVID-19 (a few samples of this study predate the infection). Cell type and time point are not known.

The CDR3 nucleotides read TGCGCCAGCAGCCCGGGACGAGTCCAAGAGACCCAGTACTTC. It encodes CASSPGRVQETQYF. The rearrangement links TRBV5-1 to TRBJ2-5; D possibly matches TRBD1 or TRBD2 (5 bases each). The CDR3 totals 14 residues. V dropped 4 bases and J dropped 1 base, with 11 bases sitting between them. Germline-derived CDR1 and CDR2 are SGHRS and YFSETQ.

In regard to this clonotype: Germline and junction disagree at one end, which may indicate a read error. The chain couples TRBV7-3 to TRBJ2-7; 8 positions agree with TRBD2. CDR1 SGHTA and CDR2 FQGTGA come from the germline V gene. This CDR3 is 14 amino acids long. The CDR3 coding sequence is TGTGACAGCAGGAGCGGGGGTTCCCGATACGAGCAGTACTTC. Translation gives CDSRSGGSRYEQYF.

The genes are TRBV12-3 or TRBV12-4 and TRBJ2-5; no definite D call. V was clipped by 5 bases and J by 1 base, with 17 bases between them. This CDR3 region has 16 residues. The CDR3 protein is CASSTDDSRPQETQYF. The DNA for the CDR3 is TGTGCCAGCAGTACGGATGATTCTCGGCCCCAAGAGACCCAGTACTTC.

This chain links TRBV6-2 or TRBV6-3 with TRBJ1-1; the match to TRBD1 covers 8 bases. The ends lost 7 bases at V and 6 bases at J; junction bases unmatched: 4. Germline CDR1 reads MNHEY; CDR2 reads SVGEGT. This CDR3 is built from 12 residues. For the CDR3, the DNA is TGTGCCAGCACCGAGGACAGGGCTGAAGCTTTCTTT. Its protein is CASTEDRAEAFF.

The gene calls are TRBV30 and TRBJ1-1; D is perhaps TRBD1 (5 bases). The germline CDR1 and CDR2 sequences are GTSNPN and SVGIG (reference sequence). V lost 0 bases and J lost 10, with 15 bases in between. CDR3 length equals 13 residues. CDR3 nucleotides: TGTGCCTGGAGTGTAAGACGCGGGAGGGGAGCTTTCTTT. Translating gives CAWSVRRGRGAFF.

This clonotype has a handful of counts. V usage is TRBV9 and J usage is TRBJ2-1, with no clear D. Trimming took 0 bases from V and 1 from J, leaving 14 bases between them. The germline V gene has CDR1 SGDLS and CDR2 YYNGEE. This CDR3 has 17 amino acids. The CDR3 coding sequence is TGTGCCAGCAGCGTAGGAGGCAGCCGATCTTCCTACAATGAGCAGTTCTTC. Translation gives CASSVGGSRSSYNEQFF.

CDR3 in amino acids: CSVGDRPNIQYF. CDR3 DNA sequence: TGCAGCGTTGGGGACAGACCAAACATTCAGTACTTC. The genes are TRBV29-1 and TRBJ2-4, with 7 nucleotides matching TRBD1. The germline V gene encodes CDR1 SQVTM and CDR2 ANQGSEA. V trimming: 4 bases; J trimming: 6 bases; junction bases outside the gene matches: 3. The length of the CDR3 is 12 residues.

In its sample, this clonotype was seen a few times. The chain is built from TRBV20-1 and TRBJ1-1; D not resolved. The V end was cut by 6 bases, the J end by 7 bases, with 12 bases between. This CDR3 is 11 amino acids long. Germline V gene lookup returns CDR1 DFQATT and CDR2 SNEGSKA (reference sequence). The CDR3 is CSAPRFGEAFF. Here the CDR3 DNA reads TGCAGTGCCCCGCGGTTTGGTGAAGCTTTCTTT.

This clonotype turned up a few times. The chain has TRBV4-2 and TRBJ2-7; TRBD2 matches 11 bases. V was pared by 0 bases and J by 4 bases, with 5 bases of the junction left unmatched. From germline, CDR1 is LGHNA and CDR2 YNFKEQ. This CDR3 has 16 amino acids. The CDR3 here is CASSQDLLAGGYEQYF. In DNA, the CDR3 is TGTGCCAGCAGCCAAGATCTGCTAGCGGGGGGTTACGAGCAGTACTTC.

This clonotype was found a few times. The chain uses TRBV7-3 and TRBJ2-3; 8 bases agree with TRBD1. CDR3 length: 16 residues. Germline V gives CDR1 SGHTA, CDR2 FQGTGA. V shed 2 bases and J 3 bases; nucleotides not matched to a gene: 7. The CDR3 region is CASSLLGQGPTDTQYF. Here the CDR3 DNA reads TGTGCCAGCAGCTTATTAGGACAGGGCCCGACAGATACGCAGTATTTT.

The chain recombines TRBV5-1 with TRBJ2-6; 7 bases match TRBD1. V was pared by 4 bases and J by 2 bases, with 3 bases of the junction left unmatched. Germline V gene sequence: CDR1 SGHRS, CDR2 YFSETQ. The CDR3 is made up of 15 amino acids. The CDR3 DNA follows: TGCGCCAGCAGCCCACAGGGGCCTGGGGCCAACGTCCTGACTTTC. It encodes CASSPQGPGANVLTF.

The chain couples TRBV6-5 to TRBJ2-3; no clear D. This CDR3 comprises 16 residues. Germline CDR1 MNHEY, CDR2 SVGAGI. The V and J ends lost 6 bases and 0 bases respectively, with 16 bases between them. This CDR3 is CASRPTTAPSTDTQYF. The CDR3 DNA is TGTGCCAGCAGACCAACCACCGCCCCCAGCACAGATACGCAGTATTTT.

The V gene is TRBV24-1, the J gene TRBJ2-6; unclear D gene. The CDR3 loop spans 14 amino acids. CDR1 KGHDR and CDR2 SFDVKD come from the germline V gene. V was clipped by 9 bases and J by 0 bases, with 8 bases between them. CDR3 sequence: CATVRSSGANVLTF. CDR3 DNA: TGTGCCACCGTGAGGAGCTCTGGGGCCAACGTCCTGACTTTC.

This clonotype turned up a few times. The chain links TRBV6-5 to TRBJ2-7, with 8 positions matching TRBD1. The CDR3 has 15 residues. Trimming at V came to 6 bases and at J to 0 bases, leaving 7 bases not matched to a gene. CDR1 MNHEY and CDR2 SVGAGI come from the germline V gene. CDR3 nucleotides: TGTGCCAGCAGCCCTTGGACAGGGAGCTCCTACGAGCAGTACTTC. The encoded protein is CASSPWTGSSYEQYF.

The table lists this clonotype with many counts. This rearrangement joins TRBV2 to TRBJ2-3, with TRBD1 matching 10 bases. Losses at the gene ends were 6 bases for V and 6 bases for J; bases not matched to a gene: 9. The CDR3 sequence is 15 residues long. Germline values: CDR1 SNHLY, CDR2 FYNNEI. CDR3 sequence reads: CASRGDRGSGDTQYF. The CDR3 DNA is TGTGCCAGCAGGGGGGACAGGGGATCCGGGGATACGCAGTATTTT.

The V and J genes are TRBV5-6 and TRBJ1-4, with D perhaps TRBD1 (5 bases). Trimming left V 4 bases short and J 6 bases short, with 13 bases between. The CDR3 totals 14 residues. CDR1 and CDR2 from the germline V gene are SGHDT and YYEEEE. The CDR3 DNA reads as TGTGCCAGCAGCGTCGGGACTGAGGATGAAAAACTGTTTTTT. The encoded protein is CASSVGTEDEKLFF.

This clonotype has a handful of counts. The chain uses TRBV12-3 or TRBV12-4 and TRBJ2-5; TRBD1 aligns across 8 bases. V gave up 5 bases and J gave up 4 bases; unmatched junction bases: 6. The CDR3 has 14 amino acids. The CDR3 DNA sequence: TGTGCCAGCAGTCCCCGACAGGGGCCAGAGACCCAGTACTTC. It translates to CASSPRQGPETQYF.

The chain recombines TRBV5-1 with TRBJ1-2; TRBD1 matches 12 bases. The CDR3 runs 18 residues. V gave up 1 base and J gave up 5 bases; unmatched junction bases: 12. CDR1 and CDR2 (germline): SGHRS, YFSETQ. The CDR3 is CASSLYGAGQGAQYGYTF. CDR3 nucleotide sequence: TGCGCCAGCAGCTTGTATGGTGCGGGACAGGGGGCACAGTATGGCTACACCTTC. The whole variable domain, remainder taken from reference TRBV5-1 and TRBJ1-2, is KAGVTQTPRYLIKTRGQQVTLSCSPISGHRSVSWYQQTPGQGLQFLFEYFSETQRNKGNFPGRFSGRQFSNSRSEMNVSTLELGDSALYLCASSLYGAGQGAQYGYTFGSGTRLTVV.

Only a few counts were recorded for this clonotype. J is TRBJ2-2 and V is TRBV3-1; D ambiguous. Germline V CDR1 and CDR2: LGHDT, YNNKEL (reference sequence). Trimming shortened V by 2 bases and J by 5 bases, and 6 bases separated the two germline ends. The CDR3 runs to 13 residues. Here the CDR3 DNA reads TGTGCCAGCAGCCAAATGGGGACCGGGGAGCTGTTTTTT. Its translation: CASSQMGTGELFF.

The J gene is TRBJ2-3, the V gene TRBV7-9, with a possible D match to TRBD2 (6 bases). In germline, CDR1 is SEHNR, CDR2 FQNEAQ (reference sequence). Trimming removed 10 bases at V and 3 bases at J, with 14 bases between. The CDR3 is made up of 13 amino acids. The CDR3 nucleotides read TGTGCCACCAAGAAGCTAGCGACAGATACGCAGTATTTT. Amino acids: CATKKLATDTQYF.

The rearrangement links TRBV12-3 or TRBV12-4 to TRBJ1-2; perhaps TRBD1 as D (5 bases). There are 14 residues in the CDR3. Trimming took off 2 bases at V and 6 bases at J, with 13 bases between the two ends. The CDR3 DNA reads TGTGCCAGCAGTTTACAGAGGGGCGTAGATGGCTACACCTTC. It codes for CASSLQRGVDGYTF.

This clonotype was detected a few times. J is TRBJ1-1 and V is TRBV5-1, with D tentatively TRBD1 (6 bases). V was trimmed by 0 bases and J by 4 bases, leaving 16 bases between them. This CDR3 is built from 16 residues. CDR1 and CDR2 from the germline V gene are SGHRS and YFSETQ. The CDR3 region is CASSLGFRGARTEAFF. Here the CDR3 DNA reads TGCGCCAGCAGCTTGGGGTTTCGGGGGGCGCGCACTGAAGCTTTCTTT.

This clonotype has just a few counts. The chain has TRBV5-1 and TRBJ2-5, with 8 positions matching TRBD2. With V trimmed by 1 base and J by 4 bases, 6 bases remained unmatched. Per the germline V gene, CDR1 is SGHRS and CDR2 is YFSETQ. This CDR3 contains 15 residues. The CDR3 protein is CASSLWSGGGETQYF. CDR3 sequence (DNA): TGCGCCAGCAGCTTGTGGAGCGGGGGAGGAGAGACCCAGTACTTC.

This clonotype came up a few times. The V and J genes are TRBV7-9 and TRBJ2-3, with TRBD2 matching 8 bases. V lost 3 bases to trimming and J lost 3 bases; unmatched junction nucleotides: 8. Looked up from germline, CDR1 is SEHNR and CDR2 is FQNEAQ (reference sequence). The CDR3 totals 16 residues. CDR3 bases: TGTGCCAGCAGCTTCCCGACGGGGGGGCCGACAGATACGCAGTATTTT. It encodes CASSFPTGGPTDTQYF.

The CDR3 loop reads CASSRSGVEQFF. For the CDR3, the DNA is TGTGCCAGCAGTCGTTCAGGGGTTGAGCAGTTCTTC. J is TRBJ2-1 and V is TRBV6-2 or TRBV6-3; D might be TRBD1 (6 bases). Germline V gene lookup returns CDR1 MNHEY and CDR2 SVGEGT. This CDR3 has 12 residues. Deletions cut 5 bases from V and 9 bases from J, with 11 bases between.